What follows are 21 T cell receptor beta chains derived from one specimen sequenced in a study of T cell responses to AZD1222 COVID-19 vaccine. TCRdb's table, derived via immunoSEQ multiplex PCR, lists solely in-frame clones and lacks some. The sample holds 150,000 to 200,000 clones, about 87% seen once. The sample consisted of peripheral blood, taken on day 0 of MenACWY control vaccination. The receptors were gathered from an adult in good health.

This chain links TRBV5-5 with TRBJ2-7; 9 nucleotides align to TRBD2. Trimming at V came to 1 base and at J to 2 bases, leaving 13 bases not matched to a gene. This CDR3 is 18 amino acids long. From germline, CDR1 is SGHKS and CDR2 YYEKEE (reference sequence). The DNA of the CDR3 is TGTGCCAGCAGCTTGTTGGGCGCGGGGGGGGCCGGGGCCTACGAGCAGTACTTC. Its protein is CASSLLGAGGAGAYEQYF.

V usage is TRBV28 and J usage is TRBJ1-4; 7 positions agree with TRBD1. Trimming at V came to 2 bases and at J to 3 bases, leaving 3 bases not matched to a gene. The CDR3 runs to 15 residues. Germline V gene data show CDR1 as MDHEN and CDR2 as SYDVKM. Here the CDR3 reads CASSLGDRPNEKLFF. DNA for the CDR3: TGTGCCAGCAGTTTAGGGGACAGACCTAATGAAAAACTGTTTTTT.

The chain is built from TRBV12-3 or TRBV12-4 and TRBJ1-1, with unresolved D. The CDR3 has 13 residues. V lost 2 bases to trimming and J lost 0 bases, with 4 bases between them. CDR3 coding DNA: TGTGCCAGCAGTTTACAGGTGAACACTGAAGCTTTCTTT. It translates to CASSLQVNTEAFF.

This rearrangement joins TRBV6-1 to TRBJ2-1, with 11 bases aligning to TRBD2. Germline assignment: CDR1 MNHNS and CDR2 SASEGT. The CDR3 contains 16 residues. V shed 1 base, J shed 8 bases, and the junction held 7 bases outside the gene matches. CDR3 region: CASSEGLAGGFDEQFF. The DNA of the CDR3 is TGTGCCAGCAGTGAAGGTCTAGCGGGAGGATTCGATGAGCAGTTCTTC.

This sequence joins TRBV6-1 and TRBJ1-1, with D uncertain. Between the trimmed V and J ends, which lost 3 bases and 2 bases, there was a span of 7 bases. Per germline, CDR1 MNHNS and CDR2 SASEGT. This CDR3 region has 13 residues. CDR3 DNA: TGTGCCAGCAGTGAGTCCCTCAACACTGAAGCTTTCTTT. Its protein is CASSESLNTEAFF.

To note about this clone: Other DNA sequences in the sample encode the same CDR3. This CDR3 reads CASSLDTDTQYF. CDR3 DNA: TGTGCCAGCAGCTTGGATACAGATACGCAGTATTTT. The V gene is TRBV5-4, the J gene TRBJ2-3; D gene unclear. CDR3 length equals 12 residues. Trimming took off 0 bases at V and 3 bases at J, with 2 bases between the two ends. CDR1 and CDR2 (germline): SGHNT, YYREEE (reference sequence).

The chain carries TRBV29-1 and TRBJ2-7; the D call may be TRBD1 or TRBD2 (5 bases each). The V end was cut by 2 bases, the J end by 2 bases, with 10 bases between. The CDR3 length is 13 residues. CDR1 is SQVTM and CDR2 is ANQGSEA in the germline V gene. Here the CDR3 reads CSVEWDVPYEQYF. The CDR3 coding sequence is TGCAGCGTTGAATGGGACGTGCCCTACGAGCAGTACTTC.

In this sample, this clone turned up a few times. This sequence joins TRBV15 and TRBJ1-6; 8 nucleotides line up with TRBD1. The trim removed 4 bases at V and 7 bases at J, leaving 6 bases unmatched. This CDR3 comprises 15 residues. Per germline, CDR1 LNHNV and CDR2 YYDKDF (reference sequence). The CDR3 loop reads CATSTRDRSNSPLHF. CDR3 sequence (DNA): TGTGCCACCAGCACGCGGGACAGGTCCAATTCACCCCTCCACTTT.

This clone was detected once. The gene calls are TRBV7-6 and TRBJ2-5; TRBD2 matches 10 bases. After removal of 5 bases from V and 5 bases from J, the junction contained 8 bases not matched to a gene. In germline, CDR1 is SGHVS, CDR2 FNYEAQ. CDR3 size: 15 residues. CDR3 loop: CASSRESGREETQYF. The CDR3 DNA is TGTGCCAGCAGCCGAGAGAGCGGGAGGGAGGAGACCCAGTACTTC.

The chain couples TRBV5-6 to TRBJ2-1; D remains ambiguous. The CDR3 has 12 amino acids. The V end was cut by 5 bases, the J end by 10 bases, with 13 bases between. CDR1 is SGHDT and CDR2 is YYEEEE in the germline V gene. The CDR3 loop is CASSFPRGEQFF. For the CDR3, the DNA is TGTGCCAGCAGTTTCCCGCGCGGAGAGCAGTTCTTC.

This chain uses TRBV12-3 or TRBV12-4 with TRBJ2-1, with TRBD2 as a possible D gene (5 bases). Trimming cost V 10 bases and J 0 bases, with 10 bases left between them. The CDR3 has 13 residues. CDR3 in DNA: TGTGCCACCGGCCGGGGCTCCTACAATGAGCAGTTCTTC. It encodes CATGRGSYNEQFF.

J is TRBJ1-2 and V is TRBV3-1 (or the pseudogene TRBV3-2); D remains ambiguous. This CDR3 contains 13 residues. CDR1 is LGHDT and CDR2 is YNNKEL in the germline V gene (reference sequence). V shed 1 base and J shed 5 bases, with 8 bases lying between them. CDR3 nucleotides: TGTGCCAGCAGCCAAGGATCGCCTTATGGCTACACCTTC. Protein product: CASSQGSPYGYTF.

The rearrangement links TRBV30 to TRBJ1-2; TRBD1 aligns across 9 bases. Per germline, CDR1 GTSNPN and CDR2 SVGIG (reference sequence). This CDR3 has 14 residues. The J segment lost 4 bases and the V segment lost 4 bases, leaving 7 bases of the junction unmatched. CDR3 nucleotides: TGTGCCTGGATGCGGGACAGGGCTTTCTATGGCTACACCTTC. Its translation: CAWMRDRAFYGYTF.

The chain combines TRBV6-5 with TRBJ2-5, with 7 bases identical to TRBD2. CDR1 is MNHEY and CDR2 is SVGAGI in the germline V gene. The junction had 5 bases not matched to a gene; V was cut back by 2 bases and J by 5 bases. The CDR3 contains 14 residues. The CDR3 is CASSYEGGRETQYF. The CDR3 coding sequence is TGTGCCAGCAGTTACGAGGGAGGGCGGGAGACCCAGTACTTC.

CDR3 sequence reads: CASSDPGVVNTEAFF. CDR3 bases: TGTGCCAGCAGTGACCCCGGGGTCGTGAACACTGAAGCTTTCTTT. This chain connects TRBV6-4 to TRBJ1-1; D remains ambiguous. CDR1 is MRHNA and CDR2 is SNTAGT in the germline V gene. With 2 bases removed from V and 0 bases from J, the gap between germline ends came to 10 bases. This CDR3 contains 15 residues.

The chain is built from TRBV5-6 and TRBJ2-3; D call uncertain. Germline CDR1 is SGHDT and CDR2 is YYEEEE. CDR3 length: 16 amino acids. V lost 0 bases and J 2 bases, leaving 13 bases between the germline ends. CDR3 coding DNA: TGTGCCAGCAGCTTGGGCTGGTTAGAGGACACAGATACGCAGTATTTT. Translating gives CASSLGWLEDTDTQYF.

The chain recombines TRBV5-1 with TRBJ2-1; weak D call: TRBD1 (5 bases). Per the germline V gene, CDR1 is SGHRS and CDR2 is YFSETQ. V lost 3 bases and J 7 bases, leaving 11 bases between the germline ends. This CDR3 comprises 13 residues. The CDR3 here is CASSSDTQNEQFF. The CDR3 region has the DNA TGCGCCAGCAGCTCGGACACCCAGAATGAGCAGTTCTTC.

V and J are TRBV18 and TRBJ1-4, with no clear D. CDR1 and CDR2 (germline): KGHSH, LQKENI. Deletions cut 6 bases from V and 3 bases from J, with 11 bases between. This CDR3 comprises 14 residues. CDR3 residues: CASSGWNPNEKLFF. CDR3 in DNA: TGTGCCAGCTCCGGGTGGAATCCTAATGAAAAACTGTTTTTT.

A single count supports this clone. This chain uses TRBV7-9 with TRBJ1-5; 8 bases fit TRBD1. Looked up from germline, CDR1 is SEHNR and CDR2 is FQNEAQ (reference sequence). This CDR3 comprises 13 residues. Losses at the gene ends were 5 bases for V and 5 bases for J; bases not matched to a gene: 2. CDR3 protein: CASSKDRDQPQHF. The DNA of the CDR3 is TGTGCCAGCAGCAAGGACAGGGATCAGCCCCAGCATTTT.

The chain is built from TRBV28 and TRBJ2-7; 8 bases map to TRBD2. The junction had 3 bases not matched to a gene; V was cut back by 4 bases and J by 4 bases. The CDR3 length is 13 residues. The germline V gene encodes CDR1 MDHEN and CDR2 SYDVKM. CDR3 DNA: TGTGCCAGCAGTTATAGCGGGATATACGAGCAGTACTTC. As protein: CASSYSGIYEQYF.

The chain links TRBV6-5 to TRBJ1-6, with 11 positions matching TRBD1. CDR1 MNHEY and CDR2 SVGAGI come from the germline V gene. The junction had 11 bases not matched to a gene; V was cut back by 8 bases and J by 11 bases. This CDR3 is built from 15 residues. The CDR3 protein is CASAATGTGGAPLHF. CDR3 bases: TGTGCCAGCGCCGCCACCGGGACAGGGGGGGCACCCCTCCACTTT.